These 6 T cell receptor beta chains originate from one sample sequenced in a study of OX40 agonist ivuxolimab in advanced cancers. The library was made by the immunoSEQ multiplex PCR assay. TCRdb obtained this table from immuneACCESS and retained in-frame rearrangements with V and J assigned. These tables miss some clones; where compared with another copy, unresolved V genes account for less than half of the shortfall, and the remainder is unexplained. The sample table holds tens of thousands of clones, of which approximately 92% were seen once. Jointly, the top ten make up more than 10% of the sample. Sequenced here: CD4+ or CD8+ T cells sorted from blood, sampled in a trial of the OX40 agonist ivuxolimab. The receptors derive from an adult with an advanced solid tumor such as melanoma, head and neck, liver or kidney cancer.

The chain combines TRBV30 with TRBJ2-3; TRBD1 matches at 7 bases. Looked up from germline, CDR1 is GTSNPN and CDR2 is SVGIG (reference sequence). With 8 bases clipped from V and 6 bases from J, the junction kept 8 bases outside the gene matches. The CDR3 is 12 residues long. DNA for the CDR3: TGTGCCGGACAGGACGCGGTGGATACGCAGTATTTT. Its translation is CAGQDAVDTQYF.

The chain is built from TRBV4-1 and TRBJ1-1; 11 bases match TRBD1. CDR1 is MGHRA and CDR2 is YSYEKL in the germline V gene. The V gene end was trimmed by 2 bases and the J gene end by 0 bases; junction bases not matched to a gene: 5. CDR3 length: 17 residues. The CDR3 bases are TGCGCCAGCAGCCAAAGGACAGGGGGCATTGTGAACACTGAAGCTTTCTTT. Translation: CASSQRTGGIVNTEAFF.

In its sample, this clone was seen a few times. J is TRBJ1-1 and V is TRBV19; D gene ambiguous. The CDR3 has 13 amino acids. CDR1 is LNHDA and CDR2 is SQIVND in the germline V gene (reference sequence). Deletions cut 3 bases from V and 5 bases from J, with 10 bases between. Written as DNA, the CDR3 is TGTGCCAGTAGTATGAGTCGGGTAACTGAAGCTTTCTTT. Translating it yields CASSMSRVTEAFF.

The V and J genes are TRBV15 and TRBJ2-3; D call uncertain. Germline V gene sequence: CDR1 LNHNV, CDR2 YYDKDF (reference sequence). V was cut by 4 bases and J by 2 bases, with 7 bases left in between. This CDR3 is built from 13 residues. The CDR3 reads CATSIGTTDTQYF. The CDR3 bases are TGTGCCACCAGCATTGGTACCACAGATACGCAGTATTTT.

The CDR3 DNA is TGTGCCAGCAGCGATGGACCGGGACAAAATCAGCCCCAGCATTTT. It translates to CASSDGPGQNQPQHF. This chain joins TRBV11-2 and TRBJ1-5; tentative D call: TRBD1 (6 bases). CDR1 is SGHAT and CDR2 is FQNNGV in the germline V gene. V gave up 5 bases and J gave up 4 bases, with 15 bases separating them. The CDR3 has 15 amino acids.

This chain links TRBV6-4 with TRBJ2-2; D remains unclear. Germline-derived CDR1 and CDR2 are MRHNA and SNTAGT. Trimming cost V 1 base and J 2 bases, with 2 bases left between them. The length of the CDR3 is 13 residues. CDR3 DNA sequence: TGTGCCAGCAGTGACTTCAACACCGGGGAGCTGTTTTTT. Translation: CASSDFNTGELFF.